One sample yielded the 21 T cell receptor beta chains listed below, sequenced in a study of CD8 T cells in ankylosing spondylitis. Their cognate antigens are unknown. Overall study findings and caveats: Blood from ankylosing spondylitis patients appeared to carry a characteristic eight-variant TCR beta motif.

Using its own MiXCR run on the 5' RACE reads, TCRdb lists one record per CDR3 protein. The table records about 220,000 distinct CDR3 sequences, just under 7.5% of them present only once. The specimen was blood, either unsorted or a sorted T cell fraction (not recorded which). Every receptor here comes from a male donor with ankylosing spondylitis.

This clonotype has ten or more counts. V and J are TRBV4-2 and TRBJ2-1; TRBD2 matches 8 bases. CDR3 length: 17 amino acids. Germline V gives CDR1 LGHNA, CDR2 YNFKEQ. The ends lost 0 bases at V and 7 bases at J; junction bases unmatched: 11. As DNA, the CDR3 is TGTGCCAGCAGCCAAGATAGCGGGACCCACCTGTGGAATGAGCAGTTCTTC. It encodes CASSQDSGTHLWNEQFF.

This clonotype was counted many times. V and J are TRBV7-2 and TRBJ1-2; D unresolved. Germline V gene data show CDR1 as SGHTA and CDR2 as FQGNSA. V was trimmed by 4 bases and J by 4 bases, leaving 16 bases between them. The CDR3 contains 15 residues. Written as DNA, the CDR3 is TGTGCCAGCAGCTCCTTGGTCCGTCCACTCTATGGCTACACCTTC. This sequence encodes CASSSLVRPLYGYTF.

This clonotype has just a few counts. This chain uses TRBV28 with TRBJ2-2; D is unresolved. V was cut by 2 bases and J by 3 bases, with 10 bases left in between. The CDR3 contains 15 residues. Germline loops: CDR1 MDHEN, CDR2 SYDVKM. CDR3 sequence: CASSLVLVDTGELFF. The CDR3 DNA is TGTGCCAGCAGTTTAGTGCTAGTTGACACCGGGGAGCTGTTTTTT.

The chain couples TRBV27 to TRBJ2-3, with 7 nucleotides matching TRBD1. Germline V gene lookup returns CDR1 MNHEY and CDR2 SMNVEV (reference sequence). The V segment lost 3 bases and the J segment 2 bases; nucleotides outside the gene matches: 2. CDR3 size: 14 residues. In nucleotides, the CDR3 is TGTGCCAGCAGTTTGGGACAGACCACAGATACGCAGTATTTT. Residues: CASSLGQTTDTQYF.

This clonotype was detected ten times or more. The gene calls are TRBV5-1 and TRBJ1-3; D is unresolved. Germline V gene sequence: CDR1 SGHRS, CDR2 YFSETQ. Trimming pared 0 bases from V and 3 bases from J, leaving 7 bases between. The CDR3 extends over 14 amino acids. CDR3 amino acids: CASSLDSGGNTIYF. Written as DNA, the CDR3 is TGCGCCAGCAGCTTGGACAGTGGTGGAAACACCATATATTTT.

At least ten counts were recorded for this clonotype. V is TRBV27 and J is TRBJ2-1; D uncertain. CDR1 and CDR2 (germline): MNHEY, SMNVEV (reference sequence). The CDR3 contains 15 residues. Trimming pared 7 bases from V and 0 bases from J, leaving 13 bases between. The CDR3 nucleotides read TGTGCCAGCACCCCGCTGCCGAGCTCCTACAATGAGCAGTTCTTC. Its protein product is CASTPLPSSYNEQFF.

This clonotype was detected ten times or more. This rearrangement joins TRBV18 to TRBJ2-5; D not resolved. The CDR3 totals 15 residues. V was pared by 3 bases and J by 0 bases, with 11 bases between. The germline V gene encodes CDR1 KGHSH and CDR2 LQKENI. CDR3 region: CASSPTAAYQETQYF. The CDR3 nucleotides read TGTGCCAGCTCACCCACCGCGGCGTACCAAGAGACCCAGTACTTC. Full variable domain (missing parts from reference TRBV18 and TRBJ2-5): NAGVMQNPRHLVRRRGQEARLRCSPMKGHSHVYWYRQLPEEGLKFMVYLQKENIIDESGMPKERFSAEFPKEGPSILRIQQVVRGDSAAYFCASSPTAAYQETQYFGPGTRLLVL.

The table lists this clonotype with many counts. The rearrangement links TRBV29-1 to TRBJ2-1, with D perhaps matching TRBD2 (5 bases). The CDR3 is 12 residues long. From germline, CDR1 is SQVTM and CDR2 ANQGSEA. Trimming pared 5 bases from V and 2 bases from J, leaving 7 bases between. The DNA for the CDR3 is TGCAGCGTTTTACTAGCCTACAATGAGCAGTTCTTC. It is translated as CSVLLAYNEQFF.

With regard to this clonotype: This may be a read error, as it is one base from a much larger clone. This chain joins TRBV18 and TRBJ1-5, with a tentative D call TRBD1 (6 bases). This CDR3 has 15 residues. Germline V gives CDR1 KGHSH, CDR2 LQKENI. V shed 3 bases and J shed 9 bases, with 18 bases lying between them. Here the CDR3 reads CASSPGAGGPGPQHF. The CDR3, as DNA: TGTGCCAGCTCACCGGGAGCGGGGGGCCCGGGGCCCCAGCATTTT.

CDR3 DNA: TGTGCCAGCAGCCTCCAAGGGACAGGGGGCGTCGAGCAGTACTTC. It specifies CASSLQGTGGVEQYF. V is TRBV7-9 and J is TRBJ2-7; the match to TRBD1 covers 12 bases. V trimming: 5 bases; J trimming: 6 bases; junction bases outside the gene matches: 8. The CDR3 sequence is 15 residues long. Germline lookup yields CDR1 SEHNR and CDR2 FQNEAQ (reference sequence).

The chain couples TRBV12-3 or TRBV12-4 to TRBJ1-2; the D is unclear. V lost 0 bases and J 2 bases, leaving 7 bases between the germline ends. The CDR3 is made up of 14 amino acids. Here the CDR3 DNA reads TGTGCCAGCAGTTTAGCTCGAAGCAACTATGGCTACACCTTC. This translates into CASSLARSNYGYTF.

This clonotype appeared many times. In DNA, the CDR3 is TGCGCCAGCAGTGAGTCGATTGCAGGGGGACAAGAGACCCAGTACTTC. Translating gives CASSESIAGGQETQYF. This chain connects TRBV10-1 to TRBJ2-5, with TRBD1 matching over 7 bases. From germline, CDR1 is WNHNN and CDR2 SYGVQD (reference sequence). Trimming removed 0 bases from V and 2 bases from J; junction bases left unmatched: 6. The CDR3 has 16 residues.

This clonotype was counted a few times. CDR3 sequence: CASSPHPGQPVNEQFF. CDR3 coding DNA: TGTGCCAGCAGCCCCCACCCGGGACAGCCCGTAAATGAGCAGTTCTTC. This chain uses TRBV11-2 with TRBJ2-1; TRBD1 agrees at 7 bases. Germline CDR1 SGHAT, CDR2 FQNNGV. This CDR3 is 16 amino acids long. J gave up 7 bases and V 5 bases, and 14 bases lay outside the gene matches.

V usage is TRBV11-2 and J usage is TRBJ2-4, with D tentatively TRBD2 (5 bases). This CDR3 has 17 amino acids. V was cut by 3 bases and J by 0 bases, with 15 bases left in between. In germline, CDR1 is SGHAT, CDR2 FQNNGV. The CDR3 spells CASSLSPHGKAKNIQYF. The CDR3 region has the DNA TGTGCCAGCAGCTTGTCCCCCCACGGGAAAGCCAAAAACATTCAGTACTTC. The whole variable domain, filled in from reference TRBV11-2 and TRBJ2-4, reads EAGVAQSPRYKIIEKRQSVAFWCNPISGHATLYWYQQILGQGPKLLIQFQNNGVVDDSQLPKDRFSAERLKGVDSTLKIQPAKLEDSAVYLCASSLSPHGKAKNIQYFGAGTRLSVL.

This clonotype has more than one count but fewer than ten. V is TRBV9 and J is TRBJ2-1; the D gene is possibly TRBD2 (5 bases). This CDR3 has 13 residues. V lost 4 bases to trimming and J lost 8 bases, with 13 bases between them. CDR1 is SGDLS and CDR2 is YYNGEE in the germline V gene. The DNA for the CDR3 is TGTGCCAGCAGCCCTCCTTTGCGGGATGAGCAGTTCTTC. It specifies CASSPPLRDEQFF.

This clonotype appeared many times. The chain uses TRBV20-1 and TRBJ1-2; 10 nucleotides align to TRBD1. V shed 3 bases and J 6 bases; nucleotides not matched to a gene: 10. Germline CDR1 and CDR2: DFQATT and SNEGSKA (reference sequence). This CDR3 has 15 amino acids. The CDR3 nucleotides are TGCAGTGCTAGTCAGAGTTGGGACAGGGGTCATGGCTACACCTTC. This translates into CSASQSWDRGHGYTF.

The chain combines TRBV7-9 with TRBJ2-7, with a possible D match to TRBD2 (6 bases). The V gene's germline CDR1 is SEHNR and CDR2 FQNEAQ (reference sequence). Trimming left V 5 bases short and J 1 base short, with 21 bases between. The CDR3 length is 17 residues. The CDR3 sequence: CASSHTREVGSSYEQYF. In nucleotides, the CDR3 is TGTGCCAGCAGCCACACTAGGGAGGTCGGTAGTTCCTACGAGCAGTACTTC.

The chain combines TRBV7-9 with TRBJ2-1; no reliable D call. The ends were cut back, 5 bases at V and 3 bases at J, with 14 bases in the middle. CDR3 length equals 15 residues. Germline CDR1 reads SEHNR; CDR2 reads FQNEAQ (reference sequence). The CDR3 nucleotides are TGTGCCAGCAGCGTGACATTCAGTCTCTACAATGAGCAGTTCTTC. Translating it yields CASSVTFSLYNEQFF.

This clonotype was observed many times. V and J are TRBV7-2 and TRBJ1-1; TRBD1 matches 7 bases. V lost 6 bases and J lost 4; bases outside the gene matches: 11. The CDR3 is 15 amino acids. The germline V gene has CDR1 SGHTA and CDR2 FQGNSA. In DNA, the CDR3 is TGTGCCAGCAGAAATATGGGACAGTCCGTCACTGAAGCTTTCTTT. This sequence encodes CASRNMGQSVTEAFF.

The rearrangement uses TRBV20-1 and TRBJ2-7; D gene uncertain. CDR1 is DFQATT and CDR2 is SNEGSKA in the germline V gene (reference sequence). The CDR3 consists of 16 residues. Deletions cut 6 bases from V and 2 bases from J, with 23 bases between. CDR3 sequence reads: CSAPNPLAVVTYEQYF. The CDR3 DNA is TGCAGTGCACCCAATCCCCTCGCGGTCGTCACCTACGAGCAGTACTTC.

V is TRBV27 and J is TRBJ2-1, with no clear D. From germline, CDR1 is MNHEY and CDR2 SMNVEV (reference sequence). The CDR3 covers 14 residues. V gave up 3 bases and J gave up 10 bases, with 16 bases separating them. The CDR3 region is CASSLGIVYGEQFF. As DNA, the CDR3 is TGTGCCAGCAGTTTGGGCATTGTGTATGGGGAGCAGTTCTTC.